These T cell receptor beta chains were read from a single sample in a study of blood T cell repertoires in COVID-19. Repertoires were generated with immunoSEQ multiplex PCR, while TCRdb's copy carries only in-frame clones and drops some. The sample comprises some 120,000 clones, 65% to 85% of which are singletons, and approximately 6.3% rests with the top ten. Sequencing was performed on peripheral blood. The origin of the receptors is a man older than 75 with active or convalescent COVID-19. Each CDR3 is given with its conserved first and last residue. D genes are given only for firm matches. Clone size is not always given. Where it is, it says once, few, many or a class for expanded clones.

clone_size d_call j_call v_call cdr3_nt cdr3_aa
NA TRBD2 TRBJ2-3 TRBV5-5 TGTGCCAGCAGCTTGGAGGGGCTGTCGGGGGGAGCGCAGTATTTT CASSLEGLSGGAQYF
few NA TRBJ2-5 TRBV9 TGTGCCAGCAGCGTATGGGAGGGGGTTCAAGAGACCCAGTACTTC CASSVWEGVQETQYF
NA NA TRBJ1-2 TRBV11-1 TGTGCCAGCAGTTTCGGGGTATATGGCTACACCTTC CASSFGVYGYTF
NA TRBD1 TRBJ2-1 TRBV11-2 TGTGCCAGCAGCCCTGGGACAGGGCCCGGTCGGTTCTTC CASSPGTGPGRFF
NA NA TRBJ1-5 TRBV4-3 TGCGCCAGCAGCCAAGAAAGAGGCAGGGAAAACCAGCCCCAGCATTTT CASSQERGRENQPQHF
NA NA TRBJ1-1 TRBV7-6 TGTGCCAGCAGCTTATTGGCGAACACTGAAGCTTTCTTT CASSLLANTEAFF
NA NA TRBJ1-2 TRBV6-6 TGTGCCAGCAGTTACGGGCAGGGCACTGGCTACACCTTC CASSYGQGTGYTF
NA TRBD1 TRBJ1-1 TRBV5-1 TGCGCCAGCAGCTTGTCACAGGGGATGAACACTGAAGCTTTCTTT CASSLSQGMNTEAFF
NA NA TRBJ2-5 TRBV28 TGTGCCAGCAGTTCGGCCCAGGGGATTGCCAAGACCCAGTACTTC CASSSAQGIAKTQYF
many TRBD1 TRBJ1-1 TRBV9 TGTGCCAGCAGCGGATGGGGAGACAGGGCCCCTGAAGCTTTCTTT CASSGWGDRAPEAFF
NA TRBD1 TRBJ1-2 TRBV7-2 TGTGCCAGCAGCTTCAGGGGGGATGGCTACACCTTC CASSFRGDGYTF
NA TRBD1 TRBJ2-7 TRBV20-1 TGCAGTGCTAGTAAGGGGGCGCCCGCCTACGAGCAGTACTTC CSASKGAPAYEQYF
NA NA TRBJ1-4 TRBV7-8 TGTGCCAGCAGCTTAGCGGAGGTTAATGAAAAACTGTTTTTT CASSLAEVNEKLFF
NA TRBD1 TRBJ2-3 TRBV9 TGTGCCAGCAGCGTAGGCGCGACAGGGGCCACAGATACGCAGTATTTT CASSVGATGATDTQYF
NA TRBD1 TRBJ1-5 TRBV18 TGTGCCAGCTCACCCGGGACAGTTTATAGCAATCAGCCCCAGCATTTT CASSPGTVYSNQPQHF
NA NA TRBJ2-2 TRBV5-4 TGTGCCAGCAGCTTTTCGGGGGCCGGGGAGCTGTTTTTT CASSFSGAGELFF
few NA TRBJ2-3 TRBV5-4 TGTGCCAGCAGCTTGATACCCGGAGATACGCAGTATTTT CASSLIPGDTQYF
NA NA TRBJ1-4 TRBV30 TGTGCCTGGAGTCCCAGGCTGAATGAAAAACTGTTTTTT CAWSPRLNEKLFF
NA NA TRBJ2-5 TRBV19 TGTGCCAGTAGTCGGGACTTCCAAGAGACCCAGTACTTC CASSRDFQETQYF
NA NA TRBJ1-1 TRBV5-1 TGCGCCAGCAGCCCACTCGGACTCACTGAAGCTTTCTTT CASSPLGLTEAFF
NA NA TRBJ1-3 TRBV7-2 TGTGCCAGCAGCTTAACGCAGGGGAATGGAAACACCATATATTTT CASSLTQGNGNTIYF
NA NA TRBJ2-2 TRBV10-3 TGTGCCATCACCGAAAGCCCCGGGGAGCTGTTTTTT CAITESPGELFF
NA NA TRBJ2-3 TRBV5-4 TGTGCCAGCAGCTTTCTCGGTTACACAGATACGCAGTATTTT CASSFLGYTDTQYF
NA TRBD1 TRBJ1-2 TRBV7-2 TGTGCCAGCAGCCCGGGACAGGCGCCAAACTATGGCTACACCTTC CASSPGQAPNYGYTF
NA TRBD2 TRBJ2-5 TRBV7-2 TGTGCCAGCAGCCTAGGGGTGAGCGGGGGGTTAGAGACCCAGTACTTC CASSLGVSGGLETQYF